Below are 8 T cell receptor beta chains sequenced from a single sample in a study of blood T cell repertoires in COVID-19. TCRdb's table, derived via immunoSEQ multiplex PCR, lists solely in-frame clones and lacks some. Seen here are about 300,000 clones, 70% to 90% observed once, and the top ten hold over 3.5%. What was sequenced was PBMCs or T cells enriched from blood (not recorded which). These receptors originate from a man younger than 45 who had recovered from COVID-19.

This chain connects TRBV6-5 to TRBJ1-6, with 7 nucleotides matching TRBD1. V lost 6 bases to trimming and J lost 7 bases; unmatched junction nucleotides: 9. CDR3 length: 15 residues. Germline V gene data show CDR1 as MNHEY and CDR2 as SVGAGI. CDR3 protein: CASRILQGPNSPLHF. CDR3 DNA sequence: TGTGCCAGCAGGATATTACAGGGGCCAAATTCACCCCTCCACTTT.

The CDR3 region is CATRKGTGVQNEKLFF. CDR3 DNA sequence: TGTGCCACCAGGAAGGGGACAGGGGTTCAGAATGAAAAACTGTTTTTT. The rearrangement uses TRBV24-1 and TRBJ1-4, with 10 bases identical to TRBD1. The germline V gene has CDR1 KGHDR and CDR2 SFDVKD. The CDR3 spans 16 residues. Trimming took 7 bases from V and 5 from J; bases not matched to a gene: 9.

The table lists this clone with a count of one. This chain connects TRBV10-2 to TRBJ1-2; 9 bases align to TRBD1. Germline CDR1 reads WSHSY; CDR2 reads SAAADI. The CDR3 consists of 15 residues. V lost 3 bases to trimming and J lost 7 bases; unmatched junction nucleotides: 9. CDR3 in DNA: TGCGCCAGCAGTGATGGGACAGGGAGATTCGGTGGCTACACCTTC. Translated: CASSDGTGRFGGYTF.

The J gene is TRBJ2-6, the V gene TRBV7-2, with D unclear. The germline V and J ends were trimmed by 5 bases and 1 base, with 21 bases remaining between them. CDR3 length: 19 residues. The germline CDR1 and CDR2 sequences are SGHTA and FQGNSA. CDR3 amino acids: CASSQQSVLVTSGANVLTF. The CDR3 DNA reads as TGTGCCAGCAGCCAACAAAGCGTTTTGGTCACGTCTGGGGCCAACGTCCTGACTTTC. Full variable domain (remainder filled in from reference TRBV7-2 and TRBJ2-6): GAGVSQSPSNKVTEKGKDVELRCDPISGHTALYWYRQSLGQGLEFLIYFQGNSAPDKSGLPSDRFSAERTGGSVSTLTIQRTQQEDSAVYLCASSQQSVLVTSGANVLTFGAGSRLTVL.

The J gene is TRBJ1-2, the V gene TRBV24-1; D is unclear. V lost 1 base and J 1 base, leaving 6 bases between the germline ends. This CDR3 contains 14 residues. Germline CDR1 and CDR2: KGHDR and SFDVKD. In nucleotides, the CDR3 is TGTGCCACCAGTGATTTCCAGGTTAACTATGGCTACACCTTC. This encodes CATSDFQVNYGYTF.

The V call is TRBV30, the J call TRBJ1-6; weak D call: TRBD1 (6 bases). Germline V lookup: CDR1 GTSNPN, CDR2 SVGIG (reference sequence). V was clipped by 3 bases and J by 7 bases, with 13 bases between them. The CDR3 spans 14 residues. The CDR3, as DNA: TGTGCCTGGAGCCAGGGGATGGGAAATTCACCCCTCCACTTT. Amino acid sequence: CAWSQGMGNSPLHF.

The rearrangement uses TRBV7-9 and TRBJ2-7; 9 bases align to TRBD2. V shed 3 bases, J shed 7 bases, and the junction held 4 bases outside the gene matches. Germline V gives CDR1 SEHNR, CDR2 FQNEAQ (reference sequence). CDR3 size: 13 residues. The CDR3 nucleotides read TGTGCCAGCAGCTTGGCGGGAGGGGGGGAGCAGTACTTC. Amino acids: CASSLAGGGEQYF.

The chain is built from TRBV7-8 and TRBJ1-5; 8 positions match TRBD1. Germline values: CDR1 SGHVS, CDR2 FQNEAQ. V lost 4 bases to trimming and J lost 0 bases; unmatched junction nucleotides: 5. The CDR3 is made up of 16 amino acids. CDR3 in amino acids: CASSYGTGDSNQPQHF. The CDR3 coding sequence is TGTGCCAGCAGCTACGGGACAGGAGATAGCAATCAGCCCCAGCATTTT.